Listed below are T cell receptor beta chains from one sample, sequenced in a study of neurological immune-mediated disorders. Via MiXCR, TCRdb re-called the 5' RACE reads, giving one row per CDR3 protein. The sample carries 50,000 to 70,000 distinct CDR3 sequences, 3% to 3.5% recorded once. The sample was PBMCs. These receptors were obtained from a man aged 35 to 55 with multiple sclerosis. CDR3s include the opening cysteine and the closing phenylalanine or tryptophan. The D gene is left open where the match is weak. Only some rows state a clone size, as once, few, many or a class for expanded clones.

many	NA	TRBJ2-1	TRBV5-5	CASSFAWGTLNEQFF	TGTGCCAGCAGCTTCGCGTGGGGCACGCTCAATGAGCAGTTCTTC
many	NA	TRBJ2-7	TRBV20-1	CSARLDTYPYEQYF	TGCAGTGCTAGACTTGACACCTACCCCTACGAGCAGTACTTC
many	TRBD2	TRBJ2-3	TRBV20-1	CSARVPLAGEAQYF	TGCAGTGCTAGAGTCCCCCTAGCGGGAGAAGCGCAGTATTTT
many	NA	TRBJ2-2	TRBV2	CASRLYDGNTGELFF	TGTGCCAGCAGGCTCTATGACGGGAACACCGGGGAGCTGTTTTTT
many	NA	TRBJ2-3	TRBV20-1	CSASPGPRDTDTQYF	TGCAGTGCTAGCCCAGGTCCAAGGGACACAGATACGCAGTATTTT
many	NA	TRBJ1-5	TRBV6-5	CASSFGDGNSNQPQHF	TGTGCCAGCAGTTTCGGGGACGGAAATAGCAATCAGCCCCAGCATTTT
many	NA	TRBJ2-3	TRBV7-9	CASSPRGGPTDTQYF	TGTGCCAGCAGCCCTAGGGGGGGCCCCACAGATACGCAGTATTTT
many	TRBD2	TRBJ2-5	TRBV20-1	CSAPLAGERQETQYF	TGCAGTGCTCCGCTTGCGGGAGAAAGACAAGAGACCCAGTACTTC
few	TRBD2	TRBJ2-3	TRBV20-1	CSARALAVALNTQYF	TGCAGTGCTAGAGCGCTAGCGGTGGCCTTGAATACGCAGTATTTT
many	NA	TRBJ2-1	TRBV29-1	CSVRSSDPYNEQFF	TGCAGCGTTCGGTCTAGCGATCCCTACAATGAGCAGTTCTTC
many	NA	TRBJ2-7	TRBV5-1	CASSSRDVSRYEQYF	TGCGCCAGCAGCTCCCGGGACGTTAGCCGCTACGAGCAGTACTTC
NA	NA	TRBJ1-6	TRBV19	CASTPWAGYNSPLHF	TGTGCCAGTACCCCATGGGCAGGGTACAATTCACCCCTCCACTTT
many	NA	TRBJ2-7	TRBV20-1	CSAGAGSSSYEQYF	TGCAGTGCTGGAGCAGGTTCCAGCTCCTACGAGCAGTACTTC
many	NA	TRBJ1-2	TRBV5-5	CASSLGGGADYGYTF	TGTGCCAGCAGCTTGGGGGGGGGCGCAGACTATGGCTACACCTTC
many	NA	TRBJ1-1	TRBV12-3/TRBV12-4	CASSFTNTEAFF	TGTGCCAGCAGTTTTACGAACACTGAAGCTTTCTTT
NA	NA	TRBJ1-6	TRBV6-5	CASRQQGNNSPLHF	TGTGCCAGCAGACAACAGGGTAATAATTCACCCCTCCACTTT
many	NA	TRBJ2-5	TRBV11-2	CASSRVVVQETQYF	TGTGCCAGCAGCCGAGTCGTGGTACAAGAGACCCAGTACTTC
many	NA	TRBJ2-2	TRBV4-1	CASSQDVSTGELFF	TGCGCCAGCAGCCAAGACGTCAGCACCGGGGAGCTGTTTTTT
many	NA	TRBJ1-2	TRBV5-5	CASSLGTDPSYGYTF	TGTGCCAGCAGCCTCGGGACGGACCCTAGCTATGGCTACACCTTC
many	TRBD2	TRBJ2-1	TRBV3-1	CASSLTSGRRDEQFF	TGTGCCAGCAGCCTTACTAGCGGGAGGAGGGATGAGCAGTTCTTC
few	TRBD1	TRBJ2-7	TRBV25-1	CASSELDRDKEQYF	TGTGCCAGCAGTGAATTAGACAGGGACAAAGAGCAGTACTTC
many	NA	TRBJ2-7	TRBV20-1	CSATRRGNEQYF	TGCAGTGCTACCCGCCGGGGTAACGAGCAGTACTTC
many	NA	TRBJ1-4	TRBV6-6	CASRTGGTNEKLFF	TGTGCCAGCAGGACGGGGGGAACTAATGAAAAACTGTTTTTT
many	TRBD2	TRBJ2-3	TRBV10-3	CATRLAGDTDTQYF	TGTGCCACCAGACTAGCGGGGGACACAGATACGCAGTATTTT
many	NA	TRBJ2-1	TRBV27	CASSLSSSPNEQFF	TGTGCCAGCAGTTTATCGTCTAGTCCCAATGAGCAGTTCTTC
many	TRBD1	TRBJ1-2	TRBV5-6	CASSLGPGQWDYGYTF	TGTGCCAGCAGCTTGGGCCCGGGACAGTGGGACTATGGCTACACCTTC
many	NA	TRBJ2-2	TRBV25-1	CASSDPSPLKAGELFF	TGTGCCAGCAGTGACCCAAGCCCCTTAAAAGCCGGGGAGCTGTTTTTT
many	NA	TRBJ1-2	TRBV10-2	CASSDGAGIYGYTF	TGCGCCAGCAGTGATGGAGCCGGAATCTATGGCTACACCTTC
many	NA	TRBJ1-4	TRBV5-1	CASRNSNDNEKLFF	TGCGCCAGCAGGAACAGTAACGACAATGAAAAACTGTTTTTT
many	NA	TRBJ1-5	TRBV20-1	CSARTSSGLSNQPQHF	TGCAGTGCACGCACCTCGAGTGGATTGAGCAATCAGCCCCAGCATTTT
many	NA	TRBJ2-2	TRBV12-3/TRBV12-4	CASSFSSYTGELFF	TGTGCCAGCAGTTTTTCGTCTTACACCGGGGAGCTGTTTTTT
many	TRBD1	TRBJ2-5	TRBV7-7	CASSRQGQETQYF	TGTGCCAGCAGCAGACAGGGGCAAGAGACCCAGTACTTC
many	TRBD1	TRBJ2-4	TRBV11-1	CASSLQGAGAKNIQYF	TGTGCCAGCAGCTTACAGGGGGCCGGGGCCAAAAACATTCAGTACTTC
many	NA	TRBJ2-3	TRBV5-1	CASSLARGLADTQYF	TGCGCCAGCAGCTTGGCCCGAGGGTTGGCAGATACGCAGTATTTT
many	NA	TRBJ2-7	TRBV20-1	CSASESYEQYF	TGCAGTGCTAGTGAGTCCTACGAGCAGTACTTC
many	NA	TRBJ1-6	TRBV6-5	CASSYGLISNSPLHF	TGTGCCAGCAGTTACGGCTTGATATCTAATTCACCCCTCCACTTT